The 19 T cell receptor beta chains given below trace back to one sample, sequenced in a study of blood T cell repertoires in COVID-19. Sequencing used immunoSEQ multiplex PCR; TCRdb keeps in-frame clones, though not all of them. The table lists 110,000 or so clones, around 81% of them singletons. The sequencing input was peripheral blood. The source is a woman aged 65 to 85 with acute or convalescent COVID-19.

The gene calls are TRBV19 and TRBJ2-1; 11 bases are a match to TRBD2. The length of the CDR3 is 18 residues. The V segment lost 4 bases and the J segment 0 bases; nucleotides outside the gene matches: 8. Germline CDR1 is LNHDA and CDR2 is SQIVND (reference sequence). CDR3 sequence reads: CASSSSGRAESSYNEQFF. CDR3 DNA sequence: TGTGCCAGTAGTAGTAGCGGGAGGGCCGAGAGCTCCTACAATGAGCAGTTCTTC.

J is TRBJ2-3 and V is TRBV5-1, with 8 nucleotides matching TRBD2. Unmatched junction bases numbered 5, after V lost 4 bases and J lost 1 base. This CDR3 is built from 15 residues. The V gene's germline CDR1 is SGHRS and CDR2 YFSETQ. The CDR3 region is CASSGLRGGTDTQYF. CDR3 bases: TGCGCCAGCAGCGGGCTGCGGGGGGGCACAGATACGCAGTATTTT.

The chain couples TRBV21-1 to TRBJ2-2; TRBD2 reflects the table's D call only, with no check against the DNA. TRBV21-1 is flagged as a pseudogene. CDR3 length: 15 residues. Written as DNA, the CDR3 is TGTGCCAGGACTAGCGGGGGCCCGAACACCGGGGAGCTGTTTTTT. Its translation is CARTSGGPNTGELFF.

The chain joins TRBV7-2 to TRBJ2-7; 9 bases line up with TRBD1. The CDR3 is 15 amino acids. After removal of 2 bases from V and 1 base from J, the junction contained 3 bases not matched to a gene. Looked up from germline, CDR1 is SGHTA and CDR2 is FQGNSA. CDR3 DNA: TGTGCCAGCAGCTTAATAGGACAGGGGTCCTACGAGCAGTACTTC. Encoded protein: CASSLIGQGSYEQYF.

V usage is TRBV6-5 and J usage is TRBJ1-6; no definite D call. CDR3 length equals 14 residues. Trimming removed 3 bases from V and 9 bases from J, with 12 bases in between. Germline CDR1 MNHEY, CDR2 SVGAGI. CDR3 nucleotide sequence: TGTGCCAGCAGTTATTCGGCCGGAGGTTCACCCCTCCACTTT. It is translated as CASSYSAGGSPLHF.

This clone was picked up a small number of times. This chain uses TRBV7-6 with TRBJ2-1; weak D call: TRBD2 (6 bases). The V end was cut by 1 base, the J end by 7 bases, with 17 bases between. Germline values: CDR1 SGHVS, CDR2 FNYEAQ. CDR3 length: 16 residues. CDR3 nucleotides: TGTGCCAGCAGCTTAGGTTTTGGGCGGGGTCGGAATGAGCAGTTCTTC. As protein: CASSLGFGRGRNEQFF.

Points on this clone: In the same sample, other DNA sequences code for this CDR3. This rearrangement joins TRBV6-5 to TRBJ1-3; D perhaps matches TRBD1 (6 bases). The CDR3 runs 15 residues. Deletions cut 2 bases from V and 0 bases from J, with 8 bases between. Germline-derived CDR1 and CDR2 are MNHEY and SVGAGI. The CDR3 here is CASSYRGFSGNTIYF. In DNA, the CDR3 is TGTGCCAGCAGTTACAGGGGGTTCTCTGGAAACACCATATATTTT.

By sample fraction, this clone is large. The chain couples TRBV27 to TRBJ2-7; TRBD1 aligns across 11 bases. Germline loops: CDR1 MNHEY, CDR2 SMNVEV (reference sequence). Trimming took 9 bases from V and 2 from J; bases not matched to a gene: 6. CDR3 length: 14 residues. The CDR3 coding sequence is TGTGCCAGTAGTCCGGGACAGGGGGCCTACGAGCAGTACTTC. Translation gives CASSPGQGAYEQYF.

This clone came up a few times. This chain links TRBV2 with TRBJ2-1; no definite D call. CDR1 SNHLY and CDR2 FYNNEI come from the germline V gene. Trimming stripped 3 bases from V and 7 bases from J, with 19 bases between. The CDR3 totals 16 residues. The DNA for the CDR3 is TGTGCCAGCAGTGAGGTGGGTGGAGAGCTGTGGAATGAGCAGTTCTTC. Its translation: CASSEVGGELWNEQFF.

The chain is built from TRBV5-6 and TRBJ1-1; TRBD1 might be the D (5 bases). The germline V and J ends were trimmed by 0 bases and 11 bases, with 14 bases remaining between them. Germline loops: CDR1 SGHDT, CDR2 YYEEEE. This CDR3 region has 13 residues. The CDR3 DNA reads TGTGCCAGCAGCTTGGGGACACCCCCCGCCGCTTTCTTT. Translated: CASSLGTPPAAFF.

This clone was counted once. The chain combines TRBV9 with TRBJ1-1; D is undetermined. The length of the CDR3 is 14 residues. V was clipped by 1 base and J by 0 bases, with 7 bases between them. Germline loops: CDR1 SGDLS, CDR2 YYNGEE. In nucleotides, the CDR3 is TGTGCCAGCAGCGTAACACAGTTGAACACTGAAGCTTTCTTT. Translating it yields CASSVTQLNTEAFF.

This sequence joins TRBV7-9 and TRBJ1-5; the match to TRBD1 covers 8 bases. Germline-derived CDR1 and CDR2 are SEHNR and FQNEAQ (reference sequence). V shed 0 bases, J shed 7 bases, and the junction held 11 bases outside the gene matches. The CDR3 consists of 17 residues. Here the CDR3 reads CASSLARGLDSRQPQHF. CDR3 bases: TGTGCCAGCAGCTTAGCCAGGGGGCTCGACTCCAGGCAGCCCCAGCATTTT.

The V call is TRBV30, the J call TRBJ1-2; 9 bases map to TRBD1. V dropped 6 bases and J dropped 4; count of bases not matched to a gene: 9. CDR1 and CDR2 (germline): GTSNPN, SVGIG (reference sequence). The CDR3 is 14 amino acids. The CDR3 here is CACSLDRGTYGYTF. The CDR3 DNA sequence: TGTGCCTGCTCGCTTGACAGGGGGACCTATGGCTACACCTTC.

The chain uses TRBV4-2 and TRBJ2-7, with TRBD2 matching over 8 bases. CDR3 length: 18 amino acids. Germline assignment: CDR1 LGHNA and CDR2 YNFKEQ. Losses at the gene ends were 0 bases for V and 2 bases for J; bases not matched to a gene: 12. CDR3 bases: TGTGCCAGCAGCCAAGATCTGAGAAGTAGCGGGACGCCCTACGAGCAGTACTTC. As protein: CASSQDLRSSGTPYEQYF.

V is TRBV30 and J is TRBJ1-4; a weak D match, TRBD1 (6 bases). The CDR3 extends over 14 amino acids. Trimming took off 2 bases at V and 7 bases at J, with 14 bases between the two ends. Germline-derived CDR1 and CDR2 are GTSNPN and SVGIG (reference sequence). The CDR3 reads CAWSLAGAGEKLFF. The CDR3 DNA sequence: TGTGCCTGGAGTCTGGCAGGGGCGGGTGAAAAACTGTTTTTT.

The chain is built from TRBV4-3 and TRBJ1-1, with TRBD1 identical over 9 bases. Germline CDR1 LGHNA, CDR2 YSLEER. V was pared by 0 bases and J by 6 bases, with 8 bases of the junction left unmatched. This CDR3 has 16 residues. CDR3 residues: CASSQDLGQGRPEAFF. The CDR3 region has the DNA TGCGCCAGCAGCCAAGATCTGGGACAGGGAAGACCTGAAGCTTTCTTT.

This chain joins TRBV7-6 and TRBJ2-6; D is possibly TRBD1 (6 bases). Between the trimmed V and J ends, which lost 4 bases and 4 bases, there was a span of 20 bases. The germline V gene encodes CDR1 SGHVS and CDR2 FNYEAQ. The CDR3 is made up of 18 amino acids. The CDR3 protein is CASSSPRDNLRGANVLTF. In nucleotides, the CDR3 is TGTGCCAGCAGCTCTCCCCGGGACAACTTGCGGGGGGCCAACGTCCTGACTTTC.

J is TRBJ1-1 and V is TRBV5-8; 9 nucleotides agree with TRBD1. V trimming: 4 bases; J trimming: 4 bases; junction bases outside the gene matches: 5. The CDR3 loop spans 14 amino acids. Per the germline V gene, CDR1 is SGHTS and CDR2 is YDEGEE. CDR3 sequence: CASSAPDRGTEAFF. The CDR3 DNA reads as TGTGCCAGCAGCGCTCCGGACAGGGGCACTGAAGCTTTCTTT. Combining the CDR3 with reference TRBV5-8 and TRBJ1-1 gives the whole variable domain EAGVTQSPTHLIKTRGQQATLRCSPISGHTSVYWYQQALGLGLQFLLWYDEGEERNRGNFPPRFSGRQFPNYSSELNVNALELEDSALYLCASSAPDRGTEAFFGQGTRLTVV.

The V and J genes are TRBV19 and TRBJ2-1; 9 bases match TRBD1. The CDR3 runs 13 residues. V lost 7 bases and J lost 5; bases outside the gene matches: 3. Germline V gene data show CDR1 as LNHDA and CDR2 as SQIVND (reference sequence). CDR3 loop: CASMGQGNNEQFF. The CDR3 nucleotides are TGTGCCAGTATGGGACAGGGCAACAATGAGCAGTTCTTC.